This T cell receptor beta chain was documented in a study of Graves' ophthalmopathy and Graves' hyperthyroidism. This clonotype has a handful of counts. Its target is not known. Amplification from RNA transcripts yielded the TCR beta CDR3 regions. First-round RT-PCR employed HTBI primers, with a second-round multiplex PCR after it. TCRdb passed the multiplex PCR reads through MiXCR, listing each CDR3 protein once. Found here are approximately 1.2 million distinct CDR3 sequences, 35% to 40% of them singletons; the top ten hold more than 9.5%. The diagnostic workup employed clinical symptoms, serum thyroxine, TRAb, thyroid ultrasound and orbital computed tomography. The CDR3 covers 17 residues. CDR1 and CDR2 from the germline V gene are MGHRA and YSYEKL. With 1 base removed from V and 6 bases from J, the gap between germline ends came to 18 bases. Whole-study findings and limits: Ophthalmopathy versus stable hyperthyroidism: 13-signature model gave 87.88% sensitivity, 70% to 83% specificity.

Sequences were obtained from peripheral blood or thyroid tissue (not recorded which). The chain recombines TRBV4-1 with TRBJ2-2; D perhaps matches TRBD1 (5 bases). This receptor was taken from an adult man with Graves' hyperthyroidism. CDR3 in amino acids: CASSQAQWGALAGELFF. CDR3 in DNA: TGCGCCAGCAGCCAAGCTCAATGGGGCGCATTGGCCGGGGAGCTGTTTTTT.